This T cell receptor beta chain was documented in a study of early T cells in non-severe SARS-CoV-2 infection. V was clipped by 5 bases and J by 6 bases, with 13 bases between them. The germline CDR1 and CDR2 sequences are SGHVS and FQNEAQ. CDR3 size: 14 residues. In the library, individual cDNA molecules carried attached unique molecular identifiers. TCRdb re-called the 5' RACE reads through MiXCR, storing one row per CDR3 protein. The table includes about 52,000 distinct CDR3 sequences, approximately 8% detected once. This rearrangement joins TRBV7-8 to TRBJ1-4; D not resolved. The TCR was taken from an adult who was a healthcare worker with PCR-confirmed SARS-CoV-2 infection or an uninfected control (not recorded which). The sequenced sample was whole blood. The CDR3 sequence: CASSRGRLDEKLFF. The CDR3 nucleotides are TGTGCCAGCAGCCGGGGTCGGTTGGATGAAAAACTGTTTTTT.